This T cell receptor beta chain was retrieved from a study of T cells in Graves' hyperthyroidism and ophthalmopathy. Study outcomes and limitations: Among thyroid clonotypes expanded above 0.001, most also appeared in blood.

Exclusion of patients followed from uncontrolled infection, other autoimmune disease, pregnancy or lactation. Together with thyroid ultrasound, orbital computed tomography, serum thyroxine and TRAb, clinical symptoms were used for diagnoses. PBMCs came from 9 to 10 ml fresh peripheral blood. It was RNA transcripts that yielded the amplified TCR beta CDR3 regions. HTBI primers drove first-round RT-PCR of the TCR CDR3. TCRdb itself ran the multiplex PCR reads through MiXCR, one entry per CDR3 protein. The repertoire holds 450,000 to 650,000 distinct CDR3 sequences, with approximately 17% as singletons. A note on this clonotype: The antigen is not known. Because the CDR3's place on the DNA is in doubt, the DNA is left out and the CDR3 is given as listed by TCRdb.

The germline V gene encodes CDR1 SGHTA and CDR2 FQGNSA. Including both end residues, the CDR3 is 21 amino acids long. The rearrangement uses TRBV7-2 and TRBJ2-7; no check of the table's D call, TRBD2, against the DNA was made. This TCR came from a woman between 18 and 30 years old with Graves' ophthalmopathy. The sequencing input was blood. The chain's CDR3 is CASSFYICSAVHSGRSYEQYF.